The subject of this entry is one T cell receptor beta chain. Individuals drawn from around 24 US areas were roughly 18 to 95 years old. The record originates from a study of blood T cell repertoires in COVID-19. In the authors' methods: Cell counts per sample came from amplifying reference gene primers. Generated by immunoSEQ multiplex PCR, the TCRdb table keeps only in-frame clones and is missing some. That table gives V, J and clone size, and the DNA gave D and trimming. The table records about 250,000 clones, about 88% of them present only once. V lost 4 bases and J 5 bases, leaving 12 bases between the germline ends. This CDR3 region has 14 residues. Germline CDR1 SGHRS, CDR2 YFSETQ.

The sample taken for sequencing was PBMCs or T cells enriched from blood (not recorded which). The V gene is TRBV5-1, the J gene TRBJ2-2, with a tentative D call TRBD2 (6 bases). The receptor comes from a woman aged 45-65 years who had recovered from COVID-19. CDR3 protein: CASSPGTETGELFF. CDR3 coding DNA: TGCGCCAGCAGCCCCGGGACTGAGACCGGGGAGCTGTTTTTT. Based on the CDR3 plus reference TRBV5-1 and TRBJ2-2, the full variable domain is KAGVTQTPRYLIKTRGQQVTLSCSPISGHRSVSWYQQTPGQGLQFLFEYFSETQRNKGNFPGRFSGRQFSNSRSEMNVSTLELGDSALYLCASSPGTETGELFFGEGSRLTVL.